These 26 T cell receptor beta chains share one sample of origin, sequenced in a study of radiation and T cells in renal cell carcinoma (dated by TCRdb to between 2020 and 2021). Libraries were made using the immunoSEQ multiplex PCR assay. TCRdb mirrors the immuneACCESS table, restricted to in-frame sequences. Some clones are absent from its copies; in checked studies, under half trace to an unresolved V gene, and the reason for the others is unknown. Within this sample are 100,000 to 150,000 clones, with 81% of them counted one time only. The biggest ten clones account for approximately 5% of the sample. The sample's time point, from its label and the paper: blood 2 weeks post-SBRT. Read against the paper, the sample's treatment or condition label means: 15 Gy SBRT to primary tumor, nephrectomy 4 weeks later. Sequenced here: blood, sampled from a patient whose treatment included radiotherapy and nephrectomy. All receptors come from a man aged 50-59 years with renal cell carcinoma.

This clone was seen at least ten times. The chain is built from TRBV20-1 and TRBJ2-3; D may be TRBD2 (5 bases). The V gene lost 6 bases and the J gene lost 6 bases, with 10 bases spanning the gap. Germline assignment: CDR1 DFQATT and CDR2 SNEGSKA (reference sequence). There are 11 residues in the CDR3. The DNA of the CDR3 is TGCAGTGCGAGGGAGTGGGATACGCAGTATTTT. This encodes CSAREWDTQYF.

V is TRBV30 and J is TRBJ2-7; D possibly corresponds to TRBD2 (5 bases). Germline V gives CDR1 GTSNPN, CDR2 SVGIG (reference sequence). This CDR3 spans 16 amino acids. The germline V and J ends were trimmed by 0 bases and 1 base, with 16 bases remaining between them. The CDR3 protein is CAWSVLGSGWSYEQYF. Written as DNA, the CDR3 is TGTGCCTGGAGTGTACTAGGGTCGGGGTGGTCCTACGAGCAGTACTTC.

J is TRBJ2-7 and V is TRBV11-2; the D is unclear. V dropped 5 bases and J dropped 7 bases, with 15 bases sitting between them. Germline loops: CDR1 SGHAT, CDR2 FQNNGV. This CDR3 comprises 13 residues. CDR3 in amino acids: CASSAQPLGEQYF. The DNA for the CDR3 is TGTGCCAGCAGCGCCCAACCCCTGGGAGAGCAGTACTTC.

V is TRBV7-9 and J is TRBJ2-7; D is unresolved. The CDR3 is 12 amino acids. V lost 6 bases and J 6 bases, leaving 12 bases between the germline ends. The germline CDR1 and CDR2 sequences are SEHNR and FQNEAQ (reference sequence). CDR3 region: CASREQGSEQYF. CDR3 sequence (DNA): TGTGCCAGCAGAGAACAAGGGTCCGAGCAGTACTTC.

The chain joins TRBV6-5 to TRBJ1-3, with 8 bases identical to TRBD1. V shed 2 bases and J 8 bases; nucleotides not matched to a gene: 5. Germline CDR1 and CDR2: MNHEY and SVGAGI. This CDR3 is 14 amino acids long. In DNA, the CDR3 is TGTGCCAGCAGTTACGGAACAGGGGGTGACACCATATATTTT. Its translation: CASSYGTGGDTIYF.

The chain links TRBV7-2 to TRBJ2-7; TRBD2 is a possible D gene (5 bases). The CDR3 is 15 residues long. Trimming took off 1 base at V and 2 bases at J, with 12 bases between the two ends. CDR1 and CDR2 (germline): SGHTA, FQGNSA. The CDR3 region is CASSLGLGAPYEQYF. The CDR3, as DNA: TGTGCCAGCAGCTTAGGTCTGGGAGCCCCCTACGAGCAGTACTTC. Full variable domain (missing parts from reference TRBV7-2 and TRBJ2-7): GAGVSQSPSNKVTEKGKDVELRCDPISGHTALYWYRQSLGQGLEFLIYFQGNSAPDKSGLPSDRFSAERTGGSVSTLTIQRTQQEDSAVYLCASSLGLGAPYEQYFGPGTRLTVT.

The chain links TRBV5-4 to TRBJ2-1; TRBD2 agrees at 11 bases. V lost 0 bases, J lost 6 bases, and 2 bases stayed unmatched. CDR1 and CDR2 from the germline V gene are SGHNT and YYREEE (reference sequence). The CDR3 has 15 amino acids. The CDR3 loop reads CASSLDLAGGNEQFF. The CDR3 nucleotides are TGTGCCAGCAGCTTGGACCTAGCGGGAGGCAATGAGCAGTTCTTC.

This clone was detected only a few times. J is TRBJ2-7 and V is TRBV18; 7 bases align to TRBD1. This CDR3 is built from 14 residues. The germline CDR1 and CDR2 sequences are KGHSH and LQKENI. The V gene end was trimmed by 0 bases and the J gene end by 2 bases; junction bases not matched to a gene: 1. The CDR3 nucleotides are TGTGCCAGCTCACCACCGGGACAGCCCTACGAGCAGTACTTC. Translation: CASSPPGQPYEQYF.

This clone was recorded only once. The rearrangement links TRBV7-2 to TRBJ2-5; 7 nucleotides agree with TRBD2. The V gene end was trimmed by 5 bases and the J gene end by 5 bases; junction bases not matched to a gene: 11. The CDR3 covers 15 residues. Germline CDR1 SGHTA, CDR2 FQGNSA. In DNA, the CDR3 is TGTGCCAGCAGCCCCCGGGTCCTAGCGGCTGAGACCCAGTACTTC. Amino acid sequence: CASSPRVLAAETQYF. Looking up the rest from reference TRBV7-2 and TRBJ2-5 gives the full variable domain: GAGVSQSPSNKVTEKGKDVELRCDPISGHTALYWYRQSLGQGLEFLIYFQGNSAPDKSGLPSDRFSAERTGGSVSTLTIQRTQQEDSAVYLCASSPRVLAAETQYFGPGTRLLVL.

The DNA for the CDR3 is TGTGCCAGCAGCTTGGTCGGTACAGATACGCAGTATTTT. Encoded protein: CASSLVGTDTQYF. V gene TRBV5-4 combines with J gene TRBJ2-3; D not certain. CDR3 length: 13 amino acids. Trimming removed 0 bases at V and 3 bases at J, with 5 bases between. Germline loops: CDR1 SGHNT, CDR2 YYREEE (reference sequence).

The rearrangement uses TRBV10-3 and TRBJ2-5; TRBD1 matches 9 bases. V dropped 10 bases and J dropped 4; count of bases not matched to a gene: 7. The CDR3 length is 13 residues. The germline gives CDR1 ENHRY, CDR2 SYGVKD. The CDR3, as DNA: TGTGCCAACGGACAGGGGTTGAGAGAGACCCAGTACTTC. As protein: CANGQGLRETQYF.

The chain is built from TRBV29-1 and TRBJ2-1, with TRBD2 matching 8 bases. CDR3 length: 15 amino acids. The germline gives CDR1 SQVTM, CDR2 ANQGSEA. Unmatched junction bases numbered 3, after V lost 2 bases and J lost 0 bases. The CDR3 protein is CSVERSGGSYNEQFF. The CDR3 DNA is TGCAGCGTTGAAAGGAGCGGGGGCTCCTACAATGAGCAGTTCTTC.

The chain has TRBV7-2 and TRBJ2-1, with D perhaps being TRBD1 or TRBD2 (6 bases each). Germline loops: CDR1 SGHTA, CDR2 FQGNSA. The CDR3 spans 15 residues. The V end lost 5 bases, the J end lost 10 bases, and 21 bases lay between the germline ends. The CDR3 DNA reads TGTGCCAGCAGCCCCGGCGGGACCAGGGGTTGGGAGCAGTTCTTC. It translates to CASSPGGTRGWEQFF.

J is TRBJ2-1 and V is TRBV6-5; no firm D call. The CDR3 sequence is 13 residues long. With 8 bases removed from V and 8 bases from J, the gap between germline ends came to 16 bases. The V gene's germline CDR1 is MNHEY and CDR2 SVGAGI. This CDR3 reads CASFRRKWYEQFF. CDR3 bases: TGTGCCAGCTTCCGACGGAAGTGGTATGAGCAGTTCTTC.

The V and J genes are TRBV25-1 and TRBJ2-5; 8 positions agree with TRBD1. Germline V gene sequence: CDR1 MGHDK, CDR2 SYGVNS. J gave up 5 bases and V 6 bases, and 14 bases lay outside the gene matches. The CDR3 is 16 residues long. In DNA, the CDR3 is TGTGCCAGCAGCTCGGGATCGACAGGGGCGGGGGAGACCCAGTACTTC. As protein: CASSSGSTGAGETQYF.

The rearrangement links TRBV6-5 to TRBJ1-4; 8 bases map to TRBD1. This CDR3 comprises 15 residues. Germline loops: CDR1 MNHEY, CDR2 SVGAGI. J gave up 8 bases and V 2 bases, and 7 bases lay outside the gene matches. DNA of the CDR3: TGTGCCAGCAGTTACCAGGGGGCCGCGGGCGAAAAACTGTTTTTT. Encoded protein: CASSYQGAAGEKLFF.

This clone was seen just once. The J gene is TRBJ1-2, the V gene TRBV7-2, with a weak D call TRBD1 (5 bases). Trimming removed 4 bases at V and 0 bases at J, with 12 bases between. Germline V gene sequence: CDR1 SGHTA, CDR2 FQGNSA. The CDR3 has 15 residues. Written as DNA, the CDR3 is TGTGCCAGCAGCTACGCCAGGGAATCTAACTATGGCTACACCTTC. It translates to CASSYARESNYGYTF.

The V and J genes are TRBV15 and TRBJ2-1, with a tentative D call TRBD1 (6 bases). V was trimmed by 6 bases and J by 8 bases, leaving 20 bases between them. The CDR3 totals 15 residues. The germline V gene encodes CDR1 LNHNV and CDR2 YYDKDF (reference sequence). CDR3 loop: CATSSGAGDTDEQFF. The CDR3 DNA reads TGTGCCACCAGTTCCGGGGCAGGGGATACAGATGAGCAGTTCTTC.

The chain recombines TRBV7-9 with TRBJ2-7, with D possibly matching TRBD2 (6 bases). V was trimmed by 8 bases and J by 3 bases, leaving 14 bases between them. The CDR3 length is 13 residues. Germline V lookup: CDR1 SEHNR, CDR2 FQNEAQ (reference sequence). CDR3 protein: CASSSGGVYEQYF. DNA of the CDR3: TGTGCCAGCTCTTCGGGCGGGGTCTACGAGCAGTACTTC.

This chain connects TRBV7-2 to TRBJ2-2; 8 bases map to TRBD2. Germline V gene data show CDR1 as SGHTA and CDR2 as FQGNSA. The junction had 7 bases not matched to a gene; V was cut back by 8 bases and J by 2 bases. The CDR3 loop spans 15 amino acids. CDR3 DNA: TGTGCCAGCCGGGGGGGAATTGGAAACACCGGGGAGCTGTTTTTT. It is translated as CASRGGIGNTGELFF. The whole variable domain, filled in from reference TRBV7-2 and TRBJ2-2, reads GAGVSQSPSNKVTEKGKDVELRCDPISGHTALYWYRQSLGQGLEFLIYFQGNSAPDKSGLPSDRFSAERTGGSVSTLTIQRTQQEDSAVYLCASRGGIGNTGELFFGEGSRLTVL.

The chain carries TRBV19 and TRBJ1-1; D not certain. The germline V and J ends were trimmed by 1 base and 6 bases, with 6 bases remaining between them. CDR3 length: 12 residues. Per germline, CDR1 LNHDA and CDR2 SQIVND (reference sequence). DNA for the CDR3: TGTGCCAGTAGTATAGGGGAGTCTGAAGCTTTCTTT. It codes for CASSIGESEAFF.

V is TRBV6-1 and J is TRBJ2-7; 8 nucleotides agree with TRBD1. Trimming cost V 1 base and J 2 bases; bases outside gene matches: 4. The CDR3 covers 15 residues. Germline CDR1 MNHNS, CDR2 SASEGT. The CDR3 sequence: CASSEDLGQAYEQYF. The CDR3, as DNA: TGTGCCAGCAGTGAAGACCTGGGACAGGCCTACGAGCAGTACTTC.

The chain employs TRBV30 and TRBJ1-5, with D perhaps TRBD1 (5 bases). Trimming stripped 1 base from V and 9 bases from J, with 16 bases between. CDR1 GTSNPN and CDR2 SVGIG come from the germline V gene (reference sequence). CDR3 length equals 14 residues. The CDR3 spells CAWSATPGSTPQHF. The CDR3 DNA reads TGTGCCTGGAGTGCTACACCAGGGTCGACGCCCCAGCATTTT.

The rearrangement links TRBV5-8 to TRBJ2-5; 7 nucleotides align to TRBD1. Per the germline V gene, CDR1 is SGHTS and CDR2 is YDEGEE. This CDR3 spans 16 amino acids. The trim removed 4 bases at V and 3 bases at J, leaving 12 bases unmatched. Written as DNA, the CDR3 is TGTGCCAGCAGCCCGGGACAGCTATCGTACGAAGAGACCCAGTACTTC. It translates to CASSPGQLSYEETQYF.

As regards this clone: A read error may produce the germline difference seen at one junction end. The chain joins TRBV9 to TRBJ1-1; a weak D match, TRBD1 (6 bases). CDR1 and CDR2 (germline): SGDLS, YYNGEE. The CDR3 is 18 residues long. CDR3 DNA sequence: TGTGCCAGCAGCCTATCCTCAACTTCAGGGGTTGGGTGGCCTGAAACTTTCTTT. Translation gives CASSLSSTSGVGWPETFF.

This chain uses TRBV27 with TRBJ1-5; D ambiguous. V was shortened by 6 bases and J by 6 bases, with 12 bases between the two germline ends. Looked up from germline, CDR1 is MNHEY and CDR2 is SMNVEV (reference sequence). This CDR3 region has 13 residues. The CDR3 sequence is CASSDQVGQPQHF. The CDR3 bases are TGTGCCAGCAGCGACCAGGTTGGTCAGCCCCAGCATTTT.